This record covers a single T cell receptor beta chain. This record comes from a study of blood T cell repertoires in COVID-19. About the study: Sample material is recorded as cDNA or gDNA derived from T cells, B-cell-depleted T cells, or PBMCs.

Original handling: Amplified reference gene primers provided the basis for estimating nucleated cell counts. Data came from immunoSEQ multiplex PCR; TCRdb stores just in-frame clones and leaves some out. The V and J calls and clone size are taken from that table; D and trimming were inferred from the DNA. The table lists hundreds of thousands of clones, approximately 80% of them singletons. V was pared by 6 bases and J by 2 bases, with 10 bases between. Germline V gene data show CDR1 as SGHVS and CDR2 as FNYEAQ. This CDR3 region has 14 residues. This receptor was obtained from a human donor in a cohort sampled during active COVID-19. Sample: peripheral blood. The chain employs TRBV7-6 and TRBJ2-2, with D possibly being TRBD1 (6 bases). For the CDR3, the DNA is TGTGCCAGCAGATGGGACACAAACACCGGGGAGCTGTTTTTT. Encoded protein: CASRWDTNTGELFF.